These 8 T cell receptor beta chains came from one sample sequenced in a study of cytomegalovirus exposure and HLA in healthy donors. Primers for the PCR totalled 60 Vbeta and 13 Jbeta. The method was immunoSEQ multiplex PCR; TCRdb's version includes in-frame clones alone and lacks a portion of them. Of about 140,000 clones in the sample, approximately 91% were seen once. The specimen was PBMCs. The receptors here all came from a woman aged 40 to 55 in good health and CMV-seronegative.

The chain couples TRBV9 to TRBJ2-5, with no clear D. Per the germline V gene, CDR1 is SGDLS and CDR2 is YYNGEE. With 0 bases removed from V and 1 base from J, the gap between germline ends came to 10 bases. CDR3 length equals 15 residues. The CDR3 region is CASSVAWRPQETQYF. DNA for the CDR3: TGTGCCAGCAGCGTAGCGTGGCGGCCCCAAGAGACCCAGTACTTC.

This chain joins TRBV6-5 and TRBJ2-3; D possibly corresponds to TRBD2 (6 bases). The CDR3 covers 16 residues. Germline V gene lookup returns CDR1 MNHEY and CDR2 SVGAGI. The germline V and J ends were trimmed by 2 bases and 2 bases, with 14 bases remaining between them. The CDR3 is CASSYTPGGTTDTQYF. In nucleotides, the CDR3 is TGTGCCAGCAGTTACACCCCCGGGGGAACCACAGATACGCAGTATTTT.

This chain links TRBV5-8 with TRBJ2-5; D unresolved. The germline CDR1 and CDR2 sequences are SGHTS and YDEGEE. The CDR3 loop spans 14 amino acids. Trimming cost V 4 bases and J 4 bases, with 14 bases left between them. CDR3 protein: CASSGLESVETQYF. The CDR3 coding sequence is TGTGCCAGCAGCGGGTTGGAAAGCGTAGAGACCCAGTACTTC.

The gene calls are TRBV5-4 and TRBJ2-1, with D possibly matching TRBD2 (6 bases). CDR3 length: 14 residues. V dropped 2 bases and J dropped 2 bases, with 8 bases sitting between them. Germline CDR1 reads SGHNT; CDR2 reads YYREEE (reference sequence). The DNA of the CDR3 is TGTGCCAGCAGCTTCGCTAGCGCCTACAATGAGCAGTTCTTC. It codes for CASSFASAYNEQFF.

This chain joins TRBV4-2 and TRBJ2-7; maybe TRBD2 (6 bases). Per germline, CDR1 LGHNA and CDR2 YNFKEQ. The CDR3 is made up of 15 amino acids. Trimming took off 4 bases at V and 0 bases at J, with 13 bases between the two ends. CDR3 in DNA: TGTGCCAGCAGCCGCTCCGGGACTTCCTCCTACGAGCAGTACTTC. It yields the protein CASSRSGTSSYEQYF.

The rearrangement joins TRBV5-6 to TRBJ2-2; 7 bases map to TRBD2. Germline CDR1 and CDR2: SGHDT and YYEEEE. V was pared by 3 bases and J by 1 base, with 9 bases of the junction left unmatched. The CDR3 is 17 amino acids. The CDR3 is CASSSYPGRENTGELFF. The CDR3 DNA follows: TGTGCCAGCAGCTCCTACCCGGGGAGGGAGAACACCGGGGAGCTGTTTTTT.

J is TRBJ2-1 and V is TRBV28; TRBD2 agrees at 7 bases. The V gene's germline CDR1 is MDHEN and CDR2 SYDVKM. The CDR3 length is 14 residues. V shed 5 bases and J 5 bases; nucleotides not matched to a gene: 6. The CDR3 is CASSTSGLDNEQFF. For the CDR3, the DNA is TGTGCCAGCAGTACCTCCGGACTAGACAATGAGCAGTTCTTC.

This chain joins TRBV5-5 and TRBJ2-7, with TRBD2 matching 15 bases. The CDR3 is 14 residues long. Trimming took 7 bases from V and 2 from J; bases not matched to a gene: 1. Germline CDR1 and CDR2: SGHKS and YYEKEE (reference sequence). The CDR3 sequence: CASGTSGRPYEQYF. CDR3 DNA sequence: TGTGCCAGCGGGACTAGCGGGAGGCCCTACGAGCAGTACTTC. Combining the CDR3 with reference TRBV5-5 and TRBJ2-7 gives the whole variable domain DAGVTQSPTHLIKTRGQQVTLRCSPISGHKSVSWYQQVLGQGPQFIFQYYEKEERGRGNFPDRFSARQFPNYSSELNVNALLLGDSALYLCASGTSGRPYEQYFGPGTRLTVT.